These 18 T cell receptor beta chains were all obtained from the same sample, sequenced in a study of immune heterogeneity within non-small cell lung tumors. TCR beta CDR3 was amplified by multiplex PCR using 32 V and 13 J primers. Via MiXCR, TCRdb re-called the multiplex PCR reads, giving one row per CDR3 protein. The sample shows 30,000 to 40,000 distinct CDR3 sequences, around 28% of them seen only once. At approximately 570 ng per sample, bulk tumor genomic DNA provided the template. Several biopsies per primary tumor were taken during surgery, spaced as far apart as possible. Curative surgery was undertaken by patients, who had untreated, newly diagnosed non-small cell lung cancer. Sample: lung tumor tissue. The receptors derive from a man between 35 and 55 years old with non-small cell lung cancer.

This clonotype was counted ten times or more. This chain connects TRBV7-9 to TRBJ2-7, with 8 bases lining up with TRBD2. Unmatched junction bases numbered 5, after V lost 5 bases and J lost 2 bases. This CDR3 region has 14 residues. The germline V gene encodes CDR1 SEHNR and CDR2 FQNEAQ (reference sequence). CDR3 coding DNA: TGTGCCAGCAGCGCTCTAGCGGGCACCTACGAGCAGTACTTC. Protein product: CASSALAGTYEQYF.

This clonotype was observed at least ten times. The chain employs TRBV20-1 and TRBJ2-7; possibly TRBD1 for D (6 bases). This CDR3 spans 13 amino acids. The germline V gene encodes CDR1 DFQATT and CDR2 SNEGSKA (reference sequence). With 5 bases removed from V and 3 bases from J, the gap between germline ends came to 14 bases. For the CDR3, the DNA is TGCAGTGCTCGTCCAGGGGCCCTCTACGAGCAGTACTTC. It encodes CSARPGALYEQYF.

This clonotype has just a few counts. CDR3 sequence (DNA): TGTGCCAGCTCACAAAGCCTGCCCCGAAAAGATCGGGCTGAAAAACTGTTTTTT. Translated, it gives CASSQSLPRKDRAEKLFF. The chain links TRBV18 to TRBJ1-4, with D uncertain. CDR1 and CDR2 from the germline V gene are KGHSH and LQKENI. Trimming took 4 bases from V and 7 from J, leaving 25 bases between them. This CDR3 comprises 18 residues.

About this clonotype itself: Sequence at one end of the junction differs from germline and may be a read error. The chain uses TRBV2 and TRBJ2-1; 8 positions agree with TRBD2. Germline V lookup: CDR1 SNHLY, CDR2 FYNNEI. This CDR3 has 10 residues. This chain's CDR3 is CASTGTRESF. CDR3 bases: TGTGCAAGCACGGGGACTAGGGAGTCCTTC.

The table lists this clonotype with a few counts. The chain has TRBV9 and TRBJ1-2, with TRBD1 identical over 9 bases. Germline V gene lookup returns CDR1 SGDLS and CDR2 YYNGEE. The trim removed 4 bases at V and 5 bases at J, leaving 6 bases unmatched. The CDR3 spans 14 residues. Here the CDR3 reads CASSPQGALYGYTF. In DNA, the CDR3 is TGTGCCAGCAGCCCACAGGGGGCGTTGTATGGCTACACCTTC.

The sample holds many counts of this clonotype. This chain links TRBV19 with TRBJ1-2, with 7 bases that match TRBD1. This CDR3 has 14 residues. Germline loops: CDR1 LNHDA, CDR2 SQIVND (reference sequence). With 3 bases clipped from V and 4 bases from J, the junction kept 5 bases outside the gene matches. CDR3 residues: CASSMGGGFYGYTF. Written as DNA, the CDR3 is TGTGCCAGTAGTATGGGAGGGGGCTTCTATGGCTACACCTTC.

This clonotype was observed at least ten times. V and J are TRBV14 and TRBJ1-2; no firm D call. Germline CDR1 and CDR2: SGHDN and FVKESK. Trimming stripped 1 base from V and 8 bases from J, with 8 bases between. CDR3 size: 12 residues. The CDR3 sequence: CASSQAPWGYTF. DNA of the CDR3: TGTGCCAGCAGCCAAGCTCCCTGGGGCTACACCTTC.

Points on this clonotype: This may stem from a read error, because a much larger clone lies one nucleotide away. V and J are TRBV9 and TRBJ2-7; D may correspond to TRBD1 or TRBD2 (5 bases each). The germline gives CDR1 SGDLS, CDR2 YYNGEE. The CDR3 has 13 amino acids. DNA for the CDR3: TGTTCCAGCAGTGCCGGGGCCGAAGGCGAGCAGTACTTC. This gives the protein CSSSAGAEGEQYF.

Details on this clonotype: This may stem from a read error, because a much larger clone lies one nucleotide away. CDR3: CATSDEDSSYNEQLF. For the CDR3, the DNA is TGTGCCACCAGTGATGAGGACAGCTCCTACAATGAGCAGTTATTC. The chain combines TRBV24-1 with TRBJ2-1; D is perhaps TRBD1 (6 bases). The V gene's germline CDR1 is KGHDR and CDR2 SFDVKD. This CDR3 spans 15 amino acids.

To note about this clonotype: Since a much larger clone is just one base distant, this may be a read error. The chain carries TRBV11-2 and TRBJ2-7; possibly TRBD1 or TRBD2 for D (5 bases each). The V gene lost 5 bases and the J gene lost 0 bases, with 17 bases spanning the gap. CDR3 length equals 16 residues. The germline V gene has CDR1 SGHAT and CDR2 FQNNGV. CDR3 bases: TGTGCCAGCAGCCGGACTTCGACAAGGGGCTCCTACGAGCAGTACTTC. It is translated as CASSRTSTRGSYEQYF.

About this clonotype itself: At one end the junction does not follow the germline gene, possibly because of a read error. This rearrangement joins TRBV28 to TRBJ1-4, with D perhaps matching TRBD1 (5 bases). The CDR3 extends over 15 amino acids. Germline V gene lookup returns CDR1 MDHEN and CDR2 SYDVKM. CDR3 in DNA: TGTGCCAGCAGTACCATGGACATCTTTAATGAAAAACTGTATTTT. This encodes CASSTMDIFNEKLYF.

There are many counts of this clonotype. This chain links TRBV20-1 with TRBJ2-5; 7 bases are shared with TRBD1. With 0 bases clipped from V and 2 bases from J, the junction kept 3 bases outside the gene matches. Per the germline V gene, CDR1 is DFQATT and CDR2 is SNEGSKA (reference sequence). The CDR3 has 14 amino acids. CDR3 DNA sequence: TGCAGTGCTAGAGATGTACAGGGGCAAGAGACCCAGTACTTC. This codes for CSARDVQGQETQYF.

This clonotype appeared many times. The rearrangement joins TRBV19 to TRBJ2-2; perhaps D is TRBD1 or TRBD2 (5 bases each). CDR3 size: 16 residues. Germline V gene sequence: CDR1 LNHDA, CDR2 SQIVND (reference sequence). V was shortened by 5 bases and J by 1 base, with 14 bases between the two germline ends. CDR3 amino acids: CASSGLGQRNTGELFF. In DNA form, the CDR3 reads TGTGCCAGTAGTGGACTCGGACAAAGGAACACCGGGGAGCTGTTTTTT.

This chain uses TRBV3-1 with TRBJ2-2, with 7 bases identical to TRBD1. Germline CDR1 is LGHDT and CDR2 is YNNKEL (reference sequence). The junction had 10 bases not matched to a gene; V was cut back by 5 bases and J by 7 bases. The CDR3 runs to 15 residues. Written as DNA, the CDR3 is TGTGCCAGCAGCAAACAGGGGATGATTCACGGGGAGCTGTTTTTT. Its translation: CASSKQGMIHGELFF.

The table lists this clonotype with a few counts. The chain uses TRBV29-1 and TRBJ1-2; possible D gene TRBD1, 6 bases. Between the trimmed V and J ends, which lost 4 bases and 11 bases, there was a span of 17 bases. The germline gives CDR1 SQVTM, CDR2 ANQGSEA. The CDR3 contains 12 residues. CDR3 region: CSVGLPPGHYTF. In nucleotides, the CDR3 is TGCAGCGTTGGGCTCCCACCGGGACATTACACCTTC.

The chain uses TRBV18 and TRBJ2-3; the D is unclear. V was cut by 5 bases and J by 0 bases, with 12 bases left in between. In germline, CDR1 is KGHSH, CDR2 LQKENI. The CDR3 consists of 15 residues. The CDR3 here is CASSERFSSTDTQYF. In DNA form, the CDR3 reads TGTGCCAGCTCAGAGAGGTTCTCTAGCACAGATACGCAGTATTTT.

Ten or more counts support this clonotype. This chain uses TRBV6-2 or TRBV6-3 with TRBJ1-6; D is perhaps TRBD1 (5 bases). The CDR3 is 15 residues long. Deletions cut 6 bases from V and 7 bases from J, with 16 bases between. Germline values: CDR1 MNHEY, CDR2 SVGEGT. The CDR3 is CASSARGAANSPLHF. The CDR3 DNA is TGTGCCAGCAGCGCCCGTGGGGCAGCGAATTCACCCCTCCACTTT.

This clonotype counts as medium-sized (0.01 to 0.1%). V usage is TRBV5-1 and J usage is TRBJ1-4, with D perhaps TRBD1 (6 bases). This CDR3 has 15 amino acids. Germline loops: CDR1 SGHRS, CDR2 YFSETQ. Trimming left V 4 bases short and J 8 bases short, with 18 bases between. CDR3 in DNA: TGCGCCAGCAGCCAGCGGGGGGCACAATTGGAAAAACTGTTTTTT. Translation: CASSQRGAQLEKLFF. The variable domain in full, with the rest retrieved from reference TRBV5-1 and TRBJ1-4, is KAGVTQTPRYLIKTRGQQVTLSCSPISGHRSVSWYQQTPGQGLQFLFEYFSETQRNKGNFPGRFSGRQFSNSRSEMNVSTLELGDSALYLCASSQRGAQLEKLFFGSGTQLSVL.